This is a list of T cell receptor beta chains from one sample in a study of T cells in Graves' hyperthyroidism and ophthalmopathy. TCRdb reanalysed the multiplex PCR reads using MiXCR and keeps one entry per CDR3 protein. The sample gives hundreds of thousands of distinct CDR3 sequences, approximately 18% of which show up once; over 15% is in the top ten. Input material: blood. The source of these receptors is a woman aged 50 to 60 with Graves' hyperthyroidism that later progressed to Graves' ophthalmopathy. Both conserved end residues are trimmed from each CDR3. Fields, in order: J gene, V gene, CDR3 protein.

TRBJ1-5	TRBV10-3	ATASLENQPQH
TRBJ1-2	TRBV29-1	SVIRDNYGYT
TRBJ1-6	TRBV6-5	ASSYKDRMDSPLH
TRBJ2-3	TRBV11-3	ASSLEGPGTDTQY
TRBJ1-2	TRBV7-2	ASSLVDRGTPVYT
TRBJ1-1	TRBV19	AALWGARAF
TRBJ2-7	TRBV6-1	ASRTRQEAYEQY
TRBJ2-7	TRBV6-2/TRBV6-3	ASSSRGQGRYEQY
TRBJ2-1	TRBV27	ASSLVAGGPLDEQF
TRBJ1-4	TRBV5-1	ASSLATGFEKLF
TRBJ2-7	TRBV30	AWSVPGGKNEQY
TRBJ1-1	TRBV6-4	ASRRTVNTESF
TRBJ1-3	TRBV6-6	ASSYSPTGAGNTIY
TRBJ2-7	TRBV5-1	ASSLSRTGFSLYEQY
TRBJ1-6	TRBV15	ATSRGDLYPNRSPLH
TRBJ2-5	TRBV6-1	ASRLQGVHQETQY
TRBJ1-1	TRBV3-1	ASSRAGRSTEAF
TRBJ1-6	TRBV5-1	ASSMDNSGSYNSPLH
TRBJ1-2	TRBV18	ASSPPEGVANYGYT
TRBJ2-3	TRBV12-3/TRBV12-4	ASRTLAGGEDTQY
TRBJ1-5	TRBV27	ASSLSSTRNQPQH
TRBJ2-7	TRBV27	ASSARQGLRYEQY
TRBJ2-5	TRBV7-2	ASSLVVRGTKQETQY
TRBJ1-5	TRBV27	ASWGPNQPQH
TRBJ1-5	TRBV10-3	AIMSGSGQPQH
TRBJ2-7	TRBV7-3	ASSPVGVGADNEQY
TRBJ2-3	TRBV10-1	ASSPPSRIKQY
TRBJ1-2	TRBV19	ASNFFGGKDNYGYT
TRBJ1-4	TRBV7-9	ASSSPSGATNEKLF
TRBJ1-2	TRBV2	ASSEFSQVPYGYT
TRBJ2-5	TRBV5-5	ASSSGAQETQY
TRBJ1-2	TRBV27	ASRSSGGYT
TRBJ2-5	TRBV11-2	ASSLDVVSYQETQY
TRBJ2-3	TRBV2	ASSEAGTSTDTQY
TRBJ2-5	TRBV4-1	ASSQDGTAETQY
TRBJ1-5	TRBV28	ASTLLGNQPQH
TRBJ2-5	TRBV12-3/TRBV12-4	ASGGSLAGYQETQY
TRBJ1-5	TRBV12-3/TRBV12-4	ASSPHPTVSNQPQH
TRBJ2-7	TRBV3-1	ASSQAAGNYEQY
TRBJ1-6	TRBV2	ASSEAWGFNSPLH
TRBJ2-1	TRBV7-9	ASSDPGLAGGYNEQF
TRBJ1-6	TRBV30	AWSTGANNSPLH
TRBJ2-1	TRBV3-1	ASSHKGSYNEQF
TRBJ2-7	TRBV7-2	ASSYPLVQAFTYEQY
TRBJ2-1	TRBV3-1	ASSPGLAGVSTYNEQF
TRBJ1-2	TRBV3-1	ASSQESRGVSYGYT
TRBJ1-1	TRBV4-1	ASSLSAIGGTEAF
TRBJ2-3	TRBV14	ASSQLRGEYTDTQY
TRBJ2-5	TRBV10-1	ASSEDPGETQY
TRBJ1-1	TRBV7-2	ASSPGRGSTEAF
TRBJ2-1	TRBV7-2	ASSLVTSGGSTGEQF
TRBJ1-1	TRBV10-3	AISESKNSGETEAF
TRBJ2-7	TRBV11-3	ASSPGRSGSYEQY
TRBJ1-1	TRBV6-1	ASREGPGQGGNTEAF
TRBJ1-5	TRBV7-9	ASSLATSNQPQH